The following is a T cell receptor (beta chain) sequence with its context. It lacks a known antigen. The sample belongs to a study of T cells expressing NK-cell markers (dated by TCRdb to about 2020). At the level of the whole study: TCR beta-chain repertoires were profiled in sorted CD3+CD56+NKG2C+, CD3+CD56+NKG2C- and CD3+CD56-NKG2C+ T-cell subsets from eight donors. Among the eight sequenced donors, only one was HCMV-seronegative, while the other seven were HCMV-seropositive. Randomly selected healthy volunteers, three men and five women, were used as the eight sequenced donors. Libraries were sequenced as 2 x 150 bp reads on Illumina HiSeq 2000/2500, MiSeq or NextSeq. Overall study outcomes, separate from this receptor: In roughly 6 donors, the dominant CD3+CD56+NKG2C+ clonotypes were among the top 10 CD8+ clonotypes and accounted for roughly 1.0-8% of CD8+ T cells. Those dominant clonotypes were again the most abundant among CD3+CD56-NKG2C+ cells in a handful of donors, at roughly 28.3-60.1%. It remained unclear whether the expanded NKG2C-expressing T cell clones were specific for HCMV antigens.

The reads were generated on an Illumina HiSeq 2000. The TCR beta cDNA libraries were made using 5'RACE template switching, a step that added both a universal primer site and unique molecular identifiers. Synthesis of cDNA was primed from the TCR beta constant segment and was followed by two consecutive PCR amplification steps. The paper's data handling went like this. MIGEC was used to demultiplex reads and group the reads by UMI, and MiTCR was used to assemble and quantify clonotypes. Only TCR cDNA sequences supported by at least two reads were kept to exclude erroneous sequences. The tcR package was used for downstream repertoire analysis, and clonotypes were matched across fractions by CDR3 nucleotide sequence plus V segment. VDJmatch was used to annotate antigen specificity against VDJdb, with one amino acid substitution in CDR3 permitted. TCRdb reanalyzed the reads, keeping one entry per CDR3 protein sequence and omitting DNA. None of the V and J calls come from the authors' own analysis; TCRdb made them. The sample table includes about 550,000 distinct CDR3 sequences. The leading ten clones occupy under 4.5% of the sample.

HCMV serostatus was determined by detecting HCMV-specific IgG in serum with a commercial ELISA kit. Peripheral blood mononuclear cells were isolated from blood by Ficoll density gradient centrifugation. Input material: blood T cells: a sorted CD56 or NKG2C T cell subset, CD4+ or CD8+ T cells, or bulk PBMC T cells (not recorded which). This sequence was found in a man aged 18 to 29 in good health. Donor details come from another sample of the same person, matched by shared clones.

The encoded CDR3 is CATSRGYSGTSGYNEQFF. Rearrangement joined TRBV15 to TRBJ2-1; TCRdb reports TRBD2, a call that lacks DNA to check it against. Taken from the germline V gene (reference sequence), the CDR1 and CDR2 loops are LNHNV and YYDKDF. There are 18 amino acids in the CDR3, from cysteine to phenylalanine inclusive. No DNA sequence was recorded.